This T cell receptor (beta chain) was observed in a study of metastatic and nonmetastatic thyroid tumors. The wider study: Thyroid patients, malignant and benign, had repertoires compared across blood and tumor or nodule tissue. Regarding the study as a whole: Significantly higher TCR beta diversity was reportedly seen in malignant thyroid tumors than benign nodules, in blood and tumor.

With 3 bases clipped from V and 2 bases from J, the junction kept 4 bases outside the gene matches. CDR1 is KGHDR and CDR2 is SFDVKD in the germline V gene. The CDR3 totals 16 residues. This clone came up many times. The antigen remains unidentified. Ahead of thyroid surgery, no patient had received treatment of any kind. In the study's own analysis: To classify distant metastasis in papillary thyroid cancer, a model was built from CDR3 differences across clinicopathological groups. Using MiXCR, TCRdb reanalyzed the PCR reads. The V and J calls here are based on TCRdb, not the publication. This table holds some 14,000 clones, more than 20% found once.

Sequenced material: blood. The V gene is TRBV24-1, the J gene TRBJ2-3; 10 bases align to TRBD1. The receptor was derived from a female donor with papillary thyroid cancer or a benign thyroid nodule (not recorded which). Some clones in this sample may be carry-over from other donors' samples. This CDR3 reads CATSDTGQGITDTQYF. CDR3 coding DNA: TGTGCCACCAGTGATACGGGACAGGGGATCACAGATACGCAGTATTTT.